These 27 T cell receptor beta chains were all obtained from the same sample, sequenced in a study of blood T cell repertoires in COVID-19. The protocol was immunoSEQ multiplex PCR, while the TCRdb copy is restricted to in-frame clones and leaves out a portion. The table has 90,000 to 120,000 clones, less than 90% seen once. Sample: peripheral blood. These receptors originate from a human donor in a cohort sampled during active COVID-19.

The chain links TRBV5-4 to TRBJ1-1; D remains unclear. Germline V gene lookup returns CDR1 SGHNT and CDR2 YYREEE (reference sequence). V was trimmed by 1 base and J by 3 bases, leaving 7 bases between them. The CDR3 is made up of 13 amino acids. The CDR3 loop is CASSLWADTEAFF. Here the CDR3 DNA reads TGTGCCAGCAGCTTGTGGGCCGACACTGAAGCTTTCTTT.

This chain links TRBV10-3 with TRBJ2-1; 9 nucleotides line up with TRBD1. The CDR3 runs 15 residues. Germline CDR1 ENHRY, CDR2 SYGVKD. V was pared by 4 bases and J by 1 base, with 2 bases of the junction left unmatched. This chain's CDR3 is CAISGGTGSYNEQFF. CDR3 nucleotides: TGTGCCATCAGTGGTGGGACAGGGTCCTACAATGAGCAGTTCTTC.

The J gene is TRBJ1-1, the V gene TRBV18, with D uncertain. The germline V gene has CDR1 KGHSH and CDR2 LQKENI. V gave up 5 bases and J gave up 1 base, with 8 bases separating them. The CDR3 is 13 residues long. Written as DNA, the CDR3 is TGTGCCAGCTCAGTACAAGAGAACACTGAAGCTTTCTTT. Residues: CASSVQENTEAFF.

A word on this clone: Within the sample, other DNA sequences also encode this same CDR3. CDR3 in amino acids: CASSPSRGQETQYF. In DNA form, the CDR3 reads TGTGCCAGCTCACCAAGCAGGGGGCAAGAGACCCAGTACTTC. The gene calls are TRBV18 and TRBJ2-5, with 7 nucleotides matching TRBD1. CDR1 is KGHSH and CDR2 is LQKENI in the germline V gene. J was trimmed by 2 bases and V by 2 bases; bases with no gene match: 2. The CDR3 spans 14 residues.

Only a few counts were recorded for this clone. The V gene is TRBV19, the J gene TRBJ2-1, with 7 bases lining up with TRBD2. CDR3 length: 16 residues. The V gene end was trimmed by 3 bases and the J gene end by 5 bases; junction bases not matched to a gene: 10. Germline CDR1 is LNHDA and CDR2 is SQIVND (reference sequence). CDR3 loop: CASSIPPSGTNNEQFF. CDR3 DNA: TGTGCCAGTAGTATTCCCCCCAGCGGGACGAACAATGAGCAGTTCTTC.

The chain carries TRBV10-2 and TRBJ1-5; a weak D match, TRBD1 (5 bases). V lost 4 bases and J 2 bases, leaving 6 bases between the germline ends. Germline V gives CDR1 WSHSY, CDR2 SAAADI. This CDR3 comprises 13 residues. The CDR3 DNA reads TGCGCCAGCAGTGGACAGCGCAATCAGCCCCAGCATTTT. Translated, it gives CASSGQRNQPQHF.

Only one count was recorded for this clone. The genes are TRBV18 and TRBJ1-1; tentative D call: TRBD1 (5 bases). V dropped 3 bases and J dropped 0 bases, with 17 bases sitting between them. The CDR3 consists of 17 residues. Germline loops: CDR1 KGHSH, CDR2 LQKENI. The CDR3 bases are TGTGCCAGCTCACCTCTCACAGGTAATATGATGAACACTGAAGCTTTCTTT. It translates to CASSPLTGNMMNTEAFF.

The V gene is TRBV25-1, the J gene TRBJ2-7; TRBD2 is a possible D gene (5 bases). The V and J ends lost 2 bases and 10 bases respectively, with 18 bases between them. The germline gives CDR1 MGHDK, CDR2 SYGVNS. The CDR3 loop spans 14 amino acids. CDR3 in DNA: TGTGCCAGCAGTGAAACCGGGATCCAAGTAAGACAGTACGTC. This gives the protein CASSETGIQVRQYV.

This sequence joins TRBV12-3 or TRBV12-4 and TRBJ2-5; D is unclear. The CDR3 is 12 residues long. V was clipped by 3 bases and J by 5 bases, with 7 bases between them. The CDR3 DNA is TGTGCCAGCAGTTTTTCTCAGGAGACCCAGTACTTC. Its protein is CASSFSQETQYF.

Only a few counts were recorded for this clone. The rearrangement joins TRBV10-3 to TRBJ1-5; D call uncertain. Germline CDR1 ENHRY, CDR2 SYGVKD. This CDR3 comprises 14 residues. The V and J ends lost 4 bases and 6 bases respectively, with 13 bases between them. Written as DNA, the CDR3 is TGTGCCATCAGTGCTTCAGGTTCTGCTCAGCCCCAGCATTTT. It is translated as CAISASGSAQPQHF.

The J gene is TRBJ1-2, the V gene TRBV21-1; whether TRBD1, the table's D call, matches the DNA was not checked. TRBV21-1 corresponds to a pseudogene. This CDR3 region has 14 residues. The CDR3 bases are TGTGCCAGCAGCAAACGAAGGGGGAACTATGGCTACACCTTC. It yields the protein CASSKRRGNYGYTF.

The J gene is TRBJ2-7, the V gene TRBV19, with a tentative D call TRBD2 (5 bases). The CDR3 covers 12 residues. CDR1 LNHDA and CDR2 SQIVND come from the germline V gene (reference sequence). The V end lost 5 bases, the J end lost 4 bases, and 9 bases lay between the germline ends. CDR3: CASSGGNYEQYF. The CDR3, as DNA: TGTGCCAGTAGTGGAGGAAATTACGAGCAGTACTTC.

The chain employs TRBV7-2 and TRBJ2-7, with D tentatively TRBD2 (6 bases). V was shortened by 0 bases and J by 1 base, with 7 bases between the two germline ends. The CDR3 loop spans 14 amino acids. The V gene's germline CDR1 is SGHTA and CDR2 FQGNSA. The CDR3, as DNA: TGTGCCAGCAGCTTAGCTAGCGGATCCTACGAGCAGTACGTC. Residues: CASSLASGSYEQYV.

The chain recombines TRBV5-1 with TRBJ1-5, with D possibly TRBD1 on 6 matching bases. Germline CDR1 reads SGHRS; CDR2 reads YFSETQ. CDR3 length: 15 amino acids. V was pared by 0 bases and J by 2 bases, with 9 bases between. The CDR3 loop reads CASSLGGQGNQPQHF. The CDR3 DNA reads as TGCGCCAGCAGCTTGGGGGGGCAAGGCAATCAGCCCCAGCATTTT.

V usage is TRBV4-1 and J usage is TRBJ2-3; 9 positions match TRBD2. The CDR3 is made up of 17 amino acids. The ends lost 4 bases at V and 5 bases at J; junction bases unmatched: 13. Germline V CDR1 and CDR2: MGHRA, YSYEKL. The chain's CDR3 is CASSPGSAGGPGDTQYF. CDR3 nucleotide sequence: TGCGCCAGCAGCCCCGGTTCGGCGGGAGGGCCGGGAGATACGCAGTATTTT.

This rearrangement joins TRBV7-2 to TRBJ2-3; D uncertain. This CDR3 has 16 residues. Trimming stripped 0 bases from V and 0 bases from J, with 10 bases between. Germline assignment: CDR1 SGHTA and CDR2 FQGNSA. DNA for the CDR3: TGTGCCAGCAGCTTAGCGAGCAACCCCAGCACAGATACGCAGTATTTT. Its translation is CASSLASNPSTDTQYF. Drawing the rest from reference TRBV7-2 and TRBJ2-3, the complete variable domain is GAGVSQSPSNKVTEKGKDVELRCDPISGHTALYWYRQSLGQGLEFLIYFQGNSAPDKSGLPSDRFSAERTGGSVSTLTIQRTQQEDSAVYLCASSLASNPSTDTQYFGPGTRLTVL.

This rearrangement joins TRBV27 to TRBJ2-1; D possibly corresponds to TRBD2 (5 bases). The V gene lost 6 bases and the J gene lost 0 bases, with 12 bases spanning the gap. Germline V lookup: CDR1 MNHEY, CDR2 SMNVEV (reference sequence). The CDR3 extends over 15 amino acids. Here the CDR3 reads CASSRGAVSYNEQFF. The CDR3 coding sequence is TGTGCCAGCAGCCGGGGAGCAGTCTCCTACAATGAGCAGTTCTTC.

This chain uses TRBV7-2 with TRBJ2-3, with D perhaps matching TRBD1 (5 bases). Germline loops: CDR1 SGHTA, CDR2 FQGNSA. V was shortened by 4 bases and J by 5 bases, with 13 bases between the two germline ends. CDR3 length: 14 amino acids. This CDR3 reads CASSSPAGKDTQYF. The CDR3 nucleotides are TGTGCCAGCAGCTCCCCAGCAGGGAAAGATACGCAGTATTTT.

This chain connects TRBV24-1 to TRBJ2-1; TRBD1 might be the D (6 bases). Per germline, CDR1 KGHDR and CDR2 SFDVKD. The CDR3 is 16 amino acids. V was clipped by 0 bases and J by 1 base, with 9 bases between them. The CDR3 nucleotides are TGTGCCACCAGTGATTTGGGGACATCATCCTACAATGAGCAGTTCTTC. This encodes CATSDLGTSSYNEQFF.

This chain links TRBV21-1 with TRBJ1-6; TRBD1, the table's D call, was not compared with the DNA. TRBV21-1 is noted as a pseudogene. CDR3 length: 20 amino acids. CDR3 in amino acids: CASSKESRVLGRFLGSPLHF. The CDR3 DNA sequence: TGTGCCAGCAGCAAAGAAAGCCGAGTCCTGGGCCGGTTCTTAGGCTCACCCCTCCACTTT.

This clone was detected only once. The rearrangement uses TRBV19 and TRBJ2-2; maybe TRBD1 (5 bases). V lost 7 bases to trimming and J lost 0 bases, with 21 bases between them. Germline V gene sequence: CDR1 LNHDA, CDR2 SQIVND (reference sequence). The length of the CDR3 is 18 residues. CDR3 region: CASTSRTNLLTNTGELFF. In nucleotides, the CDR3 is TGTGCCAGTACGTCCCGGACAAATCTACTCACGAACACCGGGGAGCTGTTTTTT.

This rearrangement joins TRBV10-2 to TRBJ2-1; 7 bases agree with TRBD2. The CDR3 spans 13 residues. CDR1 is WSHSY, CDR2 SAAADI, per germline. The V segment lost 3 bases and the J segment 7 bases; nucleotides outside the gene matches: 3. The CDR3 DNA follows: TGCGCCAGCAGTGACTCGCGGGGGAATGAGCAGTTCTTC. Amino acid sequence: CASSDSRGNEQFF.

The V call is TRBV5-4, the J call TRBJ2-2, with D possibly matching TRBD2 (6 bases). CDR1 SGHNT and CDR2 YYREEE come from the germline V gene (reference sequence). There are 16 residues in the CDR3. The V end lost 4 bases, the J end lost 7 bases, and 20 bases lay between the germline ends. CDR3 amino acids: CASSPNGKGRIGELFF. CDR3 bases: TGTGCCAGCAGCCCAAACGGGAAGGGGAGGATCGGGGAGCTGTTTTTT.

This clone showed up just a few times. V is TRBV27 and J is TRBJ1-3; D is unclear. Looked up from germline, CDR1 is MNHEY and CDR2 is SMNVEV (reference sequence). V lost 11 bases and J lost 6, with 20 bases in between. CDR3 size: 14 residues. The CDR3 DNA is TGTGCCCCAACCAACTGGGGAGGGATAAACACCATATATTTT. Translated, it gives CAPTNWGGINTIYF.

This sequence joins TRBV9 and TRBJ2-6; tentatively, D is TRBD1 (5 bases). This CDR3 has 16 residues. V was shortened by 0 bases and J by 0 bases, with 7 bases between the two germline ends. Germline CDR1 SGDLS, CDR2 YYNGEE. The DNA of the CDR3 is TGTGCCAGCAGCGTAGGACAGAGCTCTGGGGCCAACGTCCTGACTTTC. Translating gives CASSVGQSSGANVLTF.

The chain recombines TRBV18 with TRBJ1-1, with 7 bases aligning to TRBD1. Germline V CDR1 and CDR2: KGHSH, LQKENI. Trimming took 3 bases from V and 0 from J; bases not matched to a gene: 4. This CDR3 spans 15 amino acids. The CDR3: CASSPMGQLNTEAFF. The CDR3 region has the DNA TGTGCCAGCTCACCGATGGGACAGTTGAACACTGAAGCTTTCTTT. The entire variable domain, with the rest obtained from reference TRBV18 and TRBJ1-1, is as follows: NAGVMQNPRHLVRRRGQEARLRCSPMKGHSHVYWYRQLPEEGLKFMVYLQKENIIDESGMPKERFSAEFPKEGPSILRIQQVVRGDSAAYFCASSPMGQLNTEAFFGQGTRLTVV.

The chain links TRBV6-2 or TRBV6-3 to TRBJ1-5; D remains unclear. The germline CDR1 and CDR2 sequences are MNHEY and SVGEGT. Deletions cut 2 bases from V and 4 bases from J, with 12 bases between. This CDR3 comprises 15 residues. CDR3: CASSYNHGRNQPQHF. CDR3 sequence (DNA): TGTGCCAGCAGTTACAACCACGGGAGGAATCAGCCCCAGCATTTT.